The rows below give T cell receptor beta chains drawn from one sample of a study of cytomegalovirus exposure and HLA in healthy donors. TCRdb's copy holds only in-frame clones and misses some; the assay was immunoSEQ multiplex PCR. The table has fewer than 130,000 clones, about three quarters seen once. Sequenced input: PBMCs. These receptors originate from an older woman in good health and CMV-seropositive. Both conserved end residues are part of each CDR3. The size of a clone is reported for some rows only, either as once, few or many, or as a class for expanded clones.

J gene | V gene | clone size | CDR3 protein
TRBJ1-5 | TRBV5-6 | NA | CASSYFTTGKGQPQHF
TRBJ1-1 | TRBV7-3 | few | CASSLIPGQAFF
TRBJ1-3 | TRBV29-1 | NA | CSVELVGNTIYF
TRBJ2-7 | TRBV6-5 | NA | CASSGRDYEQYF
TRBJ2-7 | TRBV10-2 | NA | CAAGDDEQYF
TRBJ1-2 | TRBV2 | NA | CASSREVYGYTF
TRBJ2-7 | TRBV11-2 | NA | CASSLGTGSMSYEQYF
TRBJ1-3 | TRBV7-3 | NA | CASTVIPLSGNTIYF
TRBJ2-2 | TRBV12-5 | NA | CASGLGRDVNTGELFF
TRBJ1-1 | TRBV18 | NA | CASSPQKGGNTEAFF
TRBJ2-7 | TRBV25-1 | NA | CASSFGTGGYEQYF
TRBJ2-5 | TRBV4-2 | NA | CASSQESLSAPETQYF
TRBJ1-6 | TRBV5-1 | NA | CASSARQASNSPLHF
TRBJ1-1 | TRBV6-5 | NA | CASSLQGEGEAFF
TRBJ2-1 | TRBV6-1 | NA | CASSGRTTEQFF
TRBJ2-7 | TRBV10-1 | NA | CASSGGLVYEQYF
TRBJ2-3 | TRBV7-2 | NA | CASSNIPGLAQSDTQYF
TRBJ2-5 | TRBV5-1 | NA | CASSSVLAGVQETQYF
TRBJ2-6 | TRBV7-3 | NA | CASSLDFSGANVLTF
TRBJ2-1 | TRBV6-6 | NA | CASSYGTSGLNEQFF
TRBJ1-1 | TRBV5-4 | once | CASSEDRVVNTEAFF
TRBJ1-4 | TRBV18 | NA | CASSPGGSQYEKLFF
TRBJ1-1 | TRBV29-1 | NA | CSVTLNGLRNTEAFF